This entry features one TCR beta chain sequence. Its cognate antigen is unknown. This CDR3 contains 16 residues. CDR1 MDHEN and CDR2 SYDVKM come from the germline V gene. V shed 1 base, J shed 0 bases, and the junction held 3 bases outside the gene matches. This sample stems from a study of cytomegalovirus exposure and HLA in healthy donors. Points from the study as a whole: The study listed some 160 cytomegalovirus-associated TCR beta chains. Rarity held for most TCR sequences, but there were some public TCRs that occurred in many donors. A few CMV-associated chains proved CMV antigen-specific in vitro. High sensitivity and specificity were reportedly achieved when the classifier diagnosed cytomegalovirus status.

The table came from immunoSEQ multiplex PCR; TCRdb's copy has only in-frame clones and leaves some out. The table shows just under 75,000 clones, with 85% to 95% occurring only once. The sample taken for sequencing was PBMCs. The chain joins TRBV28 to TRBJ1-1; 9 bases line up with TRBD1. The sequence came from a woman aged 18-30 years in good health and CMV-seropositive. For the CDR3, the DNA is TGTGCCAGCAGTTTATTGGACAGGGGAATGAACACTGAAGCTTTCTTT. The encoded protein is CASSLLDRGMNTEAFF. Full variable domain (missing parts from reference TRBV28 and TRBJ1-1): DVKVTQSSRYLVKRTGEKVFLECVQDMDHENMFWYRQDPGLGLRLIYFSYDVKMKEKGDIPEGYSVSREKKERFSLILESASTNQTSMYLCASSLLDRGMNTEAFFGQGTRLTVV.